The source of this T cell receptor (beta chain) is a study of CXCR3-negative and CXCR3-positive naive CD8 T cells. This clonotype shows up as medium-sized by frequency. Antigen: not known. Researchers prepared the TRB cDNA libraries using 5' RACE with UMI labels. TCRdb reprocessed the 5' RACE reads and stores each CDR3 protein as one record, lacking DNA. This repertoire includes 6,000 to 8,500 distinct CDR3 sequences. Germline assignment: CDR1 MGHDK and CDR2 SYGVNS. CDR3 length: 16 residues. Overall study findings and caveats: CXCR3-positive naive cells had more hydrophobic TRB CDR3s than CXCR3-negative naive cells.

The sequenced material came from naive CXCR3+ CD8+ T cells from blood. Subset noted: CD45RO-CCR7+CD27+CD95- naive CD8+ T cells expressing CXCR3 (TNR3+). V gene TRBV25-1 combines with J gene TRBJ2-1; TCRdb gives TRBD2 as the D gene, but with no DNA this cannot be confirmed. The clonotype originates from a human donor in good health. Some clones in this sample may be carry-over from other donors' samples. The CDR3 is CASTASGTLANNEQFF. Variable domain in full (rest from reference TRBV25-1 and TRBJ2-1): EADIYQTPRYLVIGTGKKITLECSQTMGHDKMYWYQQDPGMELHLIHYSYGVNSTEKGDLSSESTVSRIRTEHFPLTLESARPSHTSQYLCASTASGTLANNEQFFGPGTRLTVL.